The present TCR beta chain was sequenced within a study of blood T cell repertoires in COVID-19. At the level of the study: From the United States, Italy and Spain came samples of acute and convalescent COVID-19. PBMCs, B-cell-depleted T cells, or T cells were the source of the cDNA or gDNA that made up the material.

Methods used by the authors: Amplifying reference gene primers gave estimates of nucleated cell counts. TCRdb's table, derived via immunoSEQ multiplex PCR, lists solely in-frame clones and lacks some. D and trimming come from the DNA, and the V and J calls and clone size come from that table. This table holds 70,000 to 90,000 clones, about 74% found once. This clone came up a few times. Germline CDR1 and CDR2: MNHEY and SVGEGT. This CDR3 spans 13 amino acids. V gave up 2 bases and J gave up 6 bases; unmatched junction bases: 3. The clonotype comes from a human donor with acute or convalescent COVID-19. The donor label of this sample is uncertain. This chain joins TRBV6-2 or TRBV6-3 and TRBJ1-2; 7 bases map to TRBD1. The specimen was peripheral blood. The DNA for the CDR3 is TGTGCCAGCAGTTACGAGGGGGCGGATGGCTACACCTTC. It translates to CASSYEGADGYTF.